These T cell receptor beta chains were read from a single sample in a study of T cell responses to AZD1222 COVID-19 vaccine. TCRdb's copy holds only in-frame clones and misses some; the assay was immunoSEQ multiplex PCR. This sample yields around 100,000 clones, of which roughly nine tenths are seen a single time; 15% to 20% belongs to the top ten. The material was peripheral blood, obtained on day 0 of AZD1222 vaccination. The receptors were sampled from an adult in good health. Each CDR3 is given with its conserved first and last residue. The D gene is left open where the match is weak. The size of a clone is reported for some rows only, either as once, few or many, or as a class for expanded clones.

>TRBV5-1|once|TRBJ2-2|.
CASSPGGTSNTGELFF
TGCGCCAGCAGCCCGGGGGGCACTTCGAACACCGGGGAGCTGTTTTTT
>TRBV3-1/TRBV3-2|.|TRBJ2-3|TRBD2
CASSQDPSGASDTQYF
TGTGCCAGCAGCCAAGATCCCAGCGGGGCCTCAGATACGCAGTATTTT
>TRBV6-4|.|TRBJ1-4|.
CARDDRENEKLFF
TGTGCCAGGGACGACAGAGAAAATGAAAAACTGTTTTTT
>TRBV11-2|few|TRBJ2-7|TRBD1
CASSSGTGMSYEQYF
TGTGCCAGCAGCTCCGGGACAGGGATGTCTTACGAGCAGTACTTC
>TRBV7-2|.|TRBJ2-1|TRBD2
CASSLWLAGNEQFF
TGTGCCAGCAGCTTATGGCTAGCGGGAAATGAGCAGTTCTTC
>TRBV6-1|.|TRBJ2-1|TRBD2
CASSERFGASGNYNEQFF
TGTGCCAGCAGTGAAAGGTTTGGCGCTAGCGGGAACTACAATGAGCAGTTCTTC
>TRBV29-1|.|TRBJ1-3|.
CSVEEQRSGNTIYF
TGCAGCGTTGAAGAACAACGCTCTGGAAACACCATATATTTT
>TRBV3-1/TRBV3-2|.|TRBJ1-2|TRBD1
CASSPLLDRVWGGYTF
TGTGCCAGCAGCCCGCTGCTGGACAGGGTATGGGGTGGCTACACCTTC
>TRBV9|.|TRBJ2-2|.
CASSVAGAGTGELFF
TGTGCCAGCAGCGTAGCTGGGGCAGGCACCGGGGAGCTGTTTTTT
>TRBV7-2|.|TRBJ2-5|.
CASSPRTALSLETQYF
TGTGCCAGCAGCCCCCGGACGGCGTTATCTCTGGAGACCCAGTACTTC
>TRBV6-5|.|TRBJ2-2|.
CASCRQANTGELFF
TGTGCCAGCTGCCGACAGGCGAACACCGGGGAGCTGTTTTTT
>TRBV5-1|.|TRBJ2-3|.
CASRSVTRDTQYF
TGCGCCAGCCGAAGCGTCACACGAGATACGCAGTATTTT
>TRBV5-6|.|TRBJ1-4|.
CASSPGATNEKLFF
TGTGCCAGCAGCCCCGGCGCAACTAATGAAAAACTGTTTTTT
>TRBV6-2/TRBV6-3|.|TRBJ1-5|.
CASSRDNYQPQHF
TGTGCCAGCAGCCGGGACAATTATCAGCCCCAGCATTTT